This T cell receptor beta chain was profiled in a study of T cells in localized non-small cell lung cancer. Broader study findings: The study detected a median approximately 50 of the top 100 tumor clones in adjacent lung. Uninvolved adjacent lung had higher T cell clonality than tumor and all other tissues. Sequencing involved a lone tumor region, leaving heterogeneity possible.

As for this clone: Its antigen remains unidentified.

The data were produced by immunoSEQ multiplex PCR, yet TCRdb's version contains in-frame clones alone and is incomplete. The data show 30,000 to 40,000 clones, 85% to 90% seen once. The sequence came from a man aged 35 to 69 with stage I lung adenocarcinoma. The sequenced sample was peripheral blood, obtained before any cancer treatment.

The CDR3 nucleotides read TGTGCCAGCAACCGAGGATCACTCATGAACACTGAAGCTTTCTTT. This codes for CASNRGSLMNTEAFF. The chain carries TRBV6-6 and TRBJ1-1; D is undetermined. Germline values: CDR1 MNHNY, CDR2 SVGAGI (reference sequence). V lost 7 bases and J 0 bases, leaving 15 bases between the germline ends. The CDR3 is 15 amino acids.